This TCR beta chain comes out of a study of molecular identifiers for immune sequencing clone quantification. Study-wide results and limits: Investigators reportedly could detect spiked Jurkat TCR RNA from one cell among around 930,000 naive cells.

TCRdb reprocessed the PCR reads via MiXCR and lists one record per CDR3 protein. The data hold 55,000 to 75,000 distinct CDR3 sequences, with less than 20% observed a single time. The table lists this clonotype with a few counts. The antigen remains unidentified. The receptor was isolated from a human donor in good health. Some libraries in this study had Jurkat cell RNA spiked in. The material sequenced was naive CD8+ T cells from blood, with Jurkat cell RNA spiked in. Subset in this sample: FACS-sorted CD8+CD4-CCR7+CD45RA+ naive T cells.

CDR3 in DNA: TGTGCCAGCAGCTACAACTCGGGCTACGAGCAGTACTTC. This gives the protein CASSYNSGYEQYF. The chain joins TRBV11-3 to TRBJ2-7; D is ambiguous. Germline V gives CDR1 SGHNT, CDR2 YENEEA. The CDR3 is made up of 13 amino acids. The V gene lost 4 bases and the J gene lost 3 bases, with 10 bases spanning the gap. Variable domain in full (rest from reference TRBV11-3 and TRBJ2-7): EAGVVQSPRYKIIEKKQPVAFWCNPISGHNTLYWYLQNLGQGPELLIRYENEEAVDDSQLPKDRFSAERLKGVDSTLKIQPAELGDSAVYLCASSYNSGYEQYFGPGTRLTVT.